This T cell receptor (beta chain) originates from a study of cytomegalovirus exposure and HLA in healthy donors. General study results and limits: In a later analysis, approximately 15,000 TCR beta sequences were associated with HLA alleles at 0.05 false discovery rate. Links to common viral pathogens appeared, in a later analysis, for several of the most significant clusters. It was shown in a later analysis that HLA-associated TCR beta chains were more clonally expanded than other, equally common chains.

As regards this clone: The antigen is unknown.

Primers included in the PCR were 60 Vbeta and 13 Jbeta primers. TCRdb's table, derived via immunoSEQ multiplex PCR, lists solely in-frame clones and lacks some. The sample includes 100,000 to 150,000 clones, 55% to 80% of them seen just once. Germline V gives CDR1 SGHDN, CDR2 FVKESK. The CDR3 spans 19 residues. V gave up 2 bases and J gave up 8 bases, with 28 bases separating them. The sequencing input was PBMCs. This sequence joins TRBV14 and TRBJ1-5; D is uncertain. The receptor was isolated from a middle-aged woman in good health and CMV-seronegative. The CDR3 sequence: CASSQLRGSRAISEEPQHF. CDR3 in DNA: TGTGCCAGCAGCCAATTAAGAGGGAGCAGAGCAATCAGTGAGGAGCCCCAGCATTTT.